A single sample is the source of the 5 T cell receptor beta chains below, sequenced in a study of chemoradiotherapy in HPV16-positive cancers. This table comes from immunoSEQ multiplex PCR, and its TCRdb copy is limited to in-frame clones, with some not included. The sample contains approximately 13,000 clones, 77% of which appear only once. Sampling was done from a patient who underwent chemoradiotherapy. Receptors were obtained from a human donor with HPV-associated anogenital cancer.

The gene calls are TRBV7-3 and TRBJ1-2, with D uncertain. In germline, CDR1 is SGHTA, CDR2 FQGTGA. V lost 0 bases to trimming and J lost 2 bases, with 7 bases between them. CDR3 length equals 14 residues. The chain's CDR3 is CASSLTGGNYGYTF. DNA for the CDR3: TGTGCCAGCAGCTTAACAGGCGGAAACTATGGCTACACCTTC.

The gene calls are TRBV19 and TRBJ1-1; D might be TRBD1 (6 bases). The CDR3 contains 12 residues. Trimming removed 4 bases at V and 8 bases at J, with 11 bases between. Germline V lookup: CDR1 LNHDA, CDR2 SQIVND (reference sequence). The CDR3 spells CASSTNRAEAFF. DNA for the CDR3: TGTGCCAGTAGTACGAACAGGGCGGAAGCTTTCTTT.

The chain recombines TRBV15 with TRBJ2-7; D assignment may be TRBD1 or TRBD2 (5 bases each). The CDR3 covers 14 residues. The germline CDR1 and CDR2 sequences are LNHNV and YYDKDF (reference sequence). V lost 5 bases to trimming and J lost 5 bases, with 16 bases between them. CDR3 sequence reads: CATSPQGDVDEQYF. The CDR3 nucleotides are TGTGCCACCAGCCCCCAGGGAGATGTCGACGAGCAGTACTTC. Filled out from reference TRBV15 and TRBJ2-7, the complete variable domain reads DAMVIQNPRYQVTQFGKPVTLSCSQTLNHNVMYWYQQKSSQAPKLLFHYYDKDFNNEADTPDNFQSRRPNTSFCFLDIRSPGLGDTAMYLCATSPQGDVDEQYFGPGTRLTVT.

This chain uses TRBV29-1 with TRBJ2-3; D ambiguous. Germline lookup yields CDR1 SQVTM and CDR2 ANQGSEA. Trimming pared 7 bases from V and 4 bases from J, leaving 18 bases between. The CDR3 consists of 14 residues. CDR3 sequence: CSARTMDPSDTQYF. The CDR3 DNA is TGCAGCGCTCGAACTATGGATCCATCAGATACGCAGTATTTT.

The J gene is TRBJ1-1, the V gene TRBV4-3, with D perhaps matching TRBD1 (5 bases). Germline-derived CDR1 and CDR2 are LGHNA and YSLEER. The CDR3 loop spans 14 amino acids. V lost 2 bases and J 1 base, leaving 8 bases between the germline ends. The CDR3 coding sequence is TGCGCCAGCAGCCAACAGACAGAGAACACTGAAGCTTTCTTT. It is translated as CASSQQTENTEAFF.